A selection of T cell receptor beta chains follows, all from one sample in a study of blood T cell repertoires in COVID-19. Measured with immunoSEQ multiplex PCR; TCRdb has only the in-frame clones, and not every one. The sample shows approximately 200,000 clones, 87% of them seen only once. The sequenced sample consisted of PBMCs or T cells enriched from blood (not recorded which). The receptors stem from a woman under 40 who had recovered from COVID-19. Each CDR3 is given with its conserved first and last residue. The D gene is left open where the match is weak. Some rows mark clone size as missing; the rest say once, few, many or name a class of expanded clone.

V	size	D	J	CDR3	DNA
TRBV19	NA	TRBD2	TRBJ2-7	CASSTPGAGGAGSYEQYF	TGTGCCAGTAGTACCCCGGGAGCGGGAGGGGCGGGCTCCTACGAGCAGTACTTC
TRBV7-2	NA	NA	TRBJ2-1	CASTRGNEQFF	TGTGCCAGCACCCGGGGCAATGAGCAGTTCTTC
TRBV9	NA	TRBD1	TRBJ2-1	CASSSDRDRHINEQFF	TGTGCCAGCAGCTCGGACCGGGACAGACATATCAATGAGCAGTTCTTC
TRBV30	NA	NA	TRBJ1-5	CAWSVQGGSQPQHF	TGTGCCTGGAGTGTACAGGGAGGGAGTCAGCCCCAGCATTTT
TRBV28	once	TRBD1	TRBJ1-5	CASRLPWDRDLSNQPQHF	TGTGCCAGCAGACTACCTTGGGACAGGGATTTGAGCAATCAGCCCCAGCATTTT
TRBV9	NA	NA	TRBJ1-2	CASSVGQPLLYGYTF	TGTGCCAGCAGCGTAGGACAACCTCTACTCTATGGCTACACCTTC
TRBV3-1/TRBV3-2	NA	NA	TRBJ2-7	CASSQPSSYEQYF	TGTGCCAGCAGCCAACCCAGCTCCTACGAGCAGTACTTC
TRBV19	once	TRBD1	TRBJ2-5	CASSWTGQETQYF	TGTGCCAGTAGTTGGACAGGTCAAGAGACCCAGTACTTC
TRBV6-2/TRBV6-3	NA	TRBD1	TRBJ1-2	CASSYSDRAAYYGYTF	TGTGCCAGCAGTTACTCGGACAGGGCCGCTTACTATGGCTACACCTTC
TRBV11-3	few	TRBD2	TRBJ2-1	CASSFLREGEQFF	TGTGCCAGCAGCTTCTTGCGGGAGGGGGAGCAGTTCTTC
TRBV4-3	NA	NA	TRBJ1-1	CASSQDHPGNTEAFF	TGCGCCAGCAGCCAAGATCACCCGGGGAACACTGAAGCTTTCTTT
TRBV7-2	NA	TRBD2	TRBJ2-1	CASSLVAGSSYNEQFF	TGTGCCAGCAGCTTAGTAGCGGGGTCCTCCTACAATGAGCAGTTCTTC
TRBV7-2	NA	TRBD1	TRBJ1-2	CASSFAGGNGYTF	TGTGCCAGCAGCTTTGCAGGGGGGAATGGCTACACCTTC
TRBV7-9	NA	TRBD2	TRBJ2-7	CASSTSGSPPYEQYF	TGTGCCAGCAGCACTAGCGGGAGCCCTCCCTACGAGCAGTACTTC
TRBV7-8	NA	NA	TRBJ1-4	CASSPGNHRLRGKLFF	TGTGCCAGCAGCCCCGGGAACCACAGATTACGTGGAAAACTGTTTTTT
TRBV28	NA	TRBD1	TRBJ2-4	CAGGQGGAKNIQYF	TGTGCCGGCGGACAGGGTGGGGCCAAAAACATTCAGTACTTC
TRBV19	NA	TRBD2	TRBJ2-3	CASAGGADTQYF	TGTGCCAGCGCGGGAGGCGCAGATACGCAGTATTTT
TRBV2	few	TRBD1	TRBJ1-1	CASSESNRGGNTEAFF	TGTGCCAGCAGTGAAAGCAACAGGGGGGGGAACACTGAAGCTTTCTTT